What follows describes a single TCR beta chain. Antigen unknown. This CDR3 region has 13 residues. V was cut by 4 bases and J by 4 bases, with 10 bases left in between. The germline V gene has CDR1 SGHTA and CDR2 FQGTGA. The data were obtained in a study of cytomegalovirus exposure and HLA in healthy donors. Study-wide results and limits: Other equally common chains were less clonally expanded than HLA-associated TCR beta chains, a later analysis showed. Later analysis identified several of the most significant clusters that appeared linked to common viral pathogens.

In the PCR, 60 Vbeta and 13 Jbeta primers were used. Profiling relied on immunoSEQ multiplex PCR, and the TCRdb table lists in-frame clones only, not all of them. The table lists roughly 100,000 clones, roughly three quarters of them singletons. The origin of this receptor is a male donor in good health and CMV-seropositive. The chain carries TRBV7-3 and TRBJ1-2, with D perhaps matching TRBD1 (6 bases). Sequencing used PBMCs. CDR3: CASSSSGVYGYTF. As DNA, the CDR3 is TGTGCCAGCAGCTCCTCAGGGGTCTATGGCTACACCTTC.